This T cell receptor (beta chain) was sequenced for a study of OX40 agonist ivuxolimab in advanced cancers. Study information: At doses from 0.01 to 10 mg/kg, patients were given intravenous ivuxolimab every 2 weeks. Hepatocellular carcinoma, melanoma, renal cell or head and neck cancer affected the dose-escalation patients.

Measured with immunoSEQ multiplex PCR; TCRdb has only the in-frame clones, and not every one. The table includes tens of thousands of clones, 88% detected once. Germline V CDR1 and CDR2: MDHEN, SYDVKM. Trimming pared 2 bases from V and 6 bases from J, leaving 14 bases between. The CDR3 extends over 14 amino acids. The chain is built from TRBV28 and TRBJ2-7; TRBD2 is a possible D gene (6 bases). The TCR originated in an adult with an advanced solid tumor such as melanoma, head and neck, liver or kidney cancer. Sequenced here: CD4+ or CD8+ T cells sorted from blood, sampled in a trial of the OX40 agonist ivuxolimab. The CDR3 DNA reads TGTGCCAGCAGTTTACTGGTCGGGAGAGGCGAGCAGTACTTC. Protein sequence: CASSLLVGRGEQYF.